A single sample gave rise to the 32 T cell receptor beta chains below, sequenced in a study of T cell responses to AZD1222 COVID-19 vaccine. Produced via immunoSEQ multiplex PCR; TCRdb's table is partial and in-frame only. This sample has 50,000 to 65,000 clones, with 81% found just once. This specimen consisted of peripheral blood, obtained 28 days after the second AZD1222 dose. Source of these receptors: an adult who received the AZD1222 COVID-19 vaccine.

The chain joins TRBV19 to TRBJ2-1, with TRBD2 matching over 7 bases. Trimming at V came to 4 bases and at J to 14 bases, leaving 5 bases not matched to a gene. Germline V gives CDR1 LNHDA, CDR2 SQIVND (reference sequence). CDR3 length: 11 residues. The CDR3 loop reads CASSRTSLKFF. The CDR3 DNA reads TGTGCCAGTAGTAGGACTAGTTTGAAGTTCTTC.

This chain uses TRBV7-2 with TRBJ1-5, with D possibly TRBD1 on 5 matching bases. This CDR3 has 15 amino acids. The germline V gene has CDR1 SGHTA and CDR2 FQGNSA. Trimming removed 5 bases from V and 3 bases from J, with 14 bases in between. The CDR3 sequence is CASSGQGLTNQPQHF. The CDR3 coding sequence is TGTGCCAGCAGCGGTCAGGGCCTCACCAATCAGCCCCAGCATTTT.

The CDR3 sequence is CASSLEYRDTQYF. Written as DNA, the CDR3 is TGTGCCAGCAGCTTGGAGTATCGAGATACGCAGTATTTT. The rearrangement joins TRBV5-5 to TRBJ2-3; D call uncertain. V gave up 0 bases and J gave up 5 bases, with 7 bases separating them. The CDR3 has 13 amino acids. CDR1 is SGHKS, CDR2 YYEKEE, per germline (reference sequence).

CDR3 sequence reads: CASSPPEEDFNQPQHF. Here the CDR3 DNA reads TGTGCCAGCAGCCCCCCGGAGGAGGACTTCAATCAGCCCCAGCATTTT. This chain uses TRBV3-1 (or the pseudogene TRBV3-2) with TRBJ1-5; D gene uncertain. V lost 4 bases to trimming and J lost 3 bases, with 16 bases between them. CDR3 length equals 16 residues. In germline, CDR1 is LGHDT, CDR2 YNNKEL (reference sequence).

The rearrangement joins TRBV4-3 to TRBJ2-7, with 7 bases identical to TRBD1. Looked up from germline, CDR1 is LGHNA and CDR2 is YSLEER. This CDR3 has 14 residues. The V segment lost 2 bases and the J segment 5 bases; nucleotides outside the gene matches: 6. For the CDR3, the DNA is TGCGCCAGCAGCCAACGTACACAGGGGAACGAGCAGTACTTC. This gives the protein CASSQRTQGNEQYF.

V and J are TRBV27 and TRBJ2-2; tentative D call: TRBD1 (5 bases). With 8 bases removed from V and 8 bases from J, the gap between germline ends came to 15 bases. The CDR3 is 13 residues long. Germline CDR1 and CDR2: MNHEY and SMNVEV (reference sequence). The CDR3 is CASASFQGGELFF. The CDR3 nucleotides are TGTGCCAGCGCCTCCTTCCAGGGTGGGGAGCTGTTTTTT.

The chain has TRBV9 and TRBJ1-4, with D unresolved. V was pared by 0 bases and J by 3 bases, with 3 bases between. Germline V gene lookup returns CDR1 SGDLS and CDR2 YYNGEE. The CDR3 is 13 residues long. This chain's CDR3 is CASSVGPNEKLFF. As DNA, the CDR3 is TGTGCCAGCAGCGTAGGCCCTAATGAAAAACTGTTTTTT.

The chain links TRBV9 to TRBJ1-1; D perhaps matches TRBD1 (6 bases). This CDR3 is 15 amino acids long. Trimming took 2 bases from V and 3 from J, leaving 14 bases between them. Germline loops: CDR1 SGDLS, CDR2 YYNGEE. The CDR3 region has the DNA TGTGCCAGCAGCGTCGACTTACAGGGTTACACTGAAGCTTTCTTT. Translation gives CASSVDLQGYTEAFF.

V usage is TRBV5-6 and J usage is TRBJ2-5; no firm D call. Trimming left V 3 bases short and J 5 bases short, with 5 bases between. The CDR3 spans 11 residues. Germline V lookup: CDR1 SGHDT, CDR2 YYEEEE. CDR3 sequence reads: CASSSQETQYF. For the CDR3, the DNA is TGTGCCAGCAGCTCGCAGGAGACCCAGTACTTC.

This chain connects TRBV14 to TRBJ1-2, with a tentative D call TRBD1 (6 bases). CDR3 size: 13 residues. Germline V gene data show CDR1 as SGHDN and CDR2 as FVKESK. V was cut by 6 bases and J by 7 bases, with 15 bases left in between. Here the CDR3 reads CASRTGGLAGYTF. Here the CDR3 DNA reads TGTGCCAGCAGAACGGGGGGGCTTGCTGGCTACACCTTC.

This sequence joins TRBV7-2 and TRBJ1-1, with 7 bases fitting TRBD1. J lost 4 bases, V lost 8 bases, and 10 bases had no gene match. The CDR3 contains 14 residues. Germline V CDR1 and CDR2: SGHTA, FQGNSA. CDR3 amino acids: CASATGHGGTEAFF. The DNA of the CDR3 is TGTGCCAGCGCGACAGGGCACGGGGGCACTGAAGCTTTCTTT.

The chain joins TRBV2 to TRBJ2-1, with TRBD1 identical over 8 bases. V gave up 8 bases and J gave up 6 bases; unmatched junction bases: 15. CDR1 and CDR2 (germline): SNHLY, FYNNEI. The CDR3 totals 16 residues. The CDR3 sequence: CASLGQASSWGNEQFF. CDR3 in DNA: TGTGCCAGCCTGGGACAGGCTTCCAGCTGGGGCAATGAGCAGTTCTTC.

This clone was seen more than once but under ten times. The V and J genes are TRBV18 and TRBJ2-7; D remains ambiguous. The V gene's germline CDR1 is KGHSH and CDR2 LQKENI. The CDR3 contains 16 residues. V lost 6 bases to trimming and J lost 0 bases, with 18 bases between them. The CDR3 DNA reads TGTGCCAGCTCGCGAGAAGGTCAGGCGGTCTCCTACGAGCAGTACTTC. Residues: CASSREGQAVSYEQYF.

The CDR3 spells CASSQPQTGRADTQYF. CDR3 coding DNA: TGTGCCAGCAGCCAACCCCAGACAGGGCGGGCAGATACGCAGTATTTT. This sequence joins TRBV3-1 (or the pseudogene TRBV3-2) and TRBJ2-3; 7 nucleotides match TRBD1. This CDR3 comprises 16 residues. In germline, CDR1 is LGHDT, CDR2 YNNKEL (reference sequence). The junction had 9 bases not matched to a gene; V was cut back by 2 bases and J by 4 bases.

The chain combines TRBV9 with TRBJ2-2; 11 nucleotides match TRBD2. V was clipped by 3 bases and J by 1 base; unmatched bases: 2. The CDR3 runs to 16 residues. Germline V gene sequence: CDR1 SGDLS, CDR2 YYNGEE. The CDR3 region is CASSAGTSGNTGELFF. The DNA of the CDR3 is TGTGCCAGCAGCGCTGGGACTAGCGGGAACACCGGGGAGCTGTTTTTT.

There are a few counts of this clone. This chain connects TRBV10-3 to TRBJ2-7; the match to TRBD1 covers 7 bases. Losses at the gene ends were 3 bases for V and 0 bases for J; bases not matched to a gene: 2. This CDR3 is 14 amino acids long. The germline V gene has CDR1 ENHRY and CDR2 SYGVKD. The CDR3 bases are TGTGCCATCAGTGACCGGGACAGCTCCTACGAGCAGTACTTC. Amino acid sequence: CAISDRDSSYEQYF.

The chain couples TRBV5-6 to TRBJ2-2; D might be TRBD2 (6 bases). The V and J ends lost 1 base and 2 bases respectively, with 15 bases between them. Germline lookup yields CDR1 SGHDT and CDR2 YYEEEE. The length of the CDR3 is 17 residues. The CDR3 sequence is CASSLYGGAANTGELFF. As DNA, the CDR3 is TGTGCCAGCAGCTTGTATGGAGGGGCGGCCAACACCGGGGAGCTGTTTTTT.

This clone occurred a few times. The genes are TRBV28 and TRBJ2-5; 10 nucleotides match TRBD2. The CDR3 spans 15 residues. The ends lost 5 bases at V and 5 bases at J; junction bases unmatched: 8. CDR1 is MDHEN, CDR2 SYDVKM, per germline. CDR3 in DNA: TGTGCCAGCAGTGCTCTAGCGGGAGAGGGGGAGACCCAGTACTTC. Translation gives CASSALAGEGETQYF.

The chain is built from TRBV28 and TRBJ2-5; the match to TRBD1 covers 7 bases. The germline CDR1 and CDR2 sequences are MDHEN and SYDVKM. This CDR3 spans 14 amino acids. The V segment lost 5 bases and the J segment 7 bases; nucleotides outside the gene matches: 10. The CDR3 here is CASSLSGQARTQYF. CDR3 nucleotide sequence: TGTGCCAGCAGTCTCAGCGGACAGGCAAGGACCCAGTACTTC.

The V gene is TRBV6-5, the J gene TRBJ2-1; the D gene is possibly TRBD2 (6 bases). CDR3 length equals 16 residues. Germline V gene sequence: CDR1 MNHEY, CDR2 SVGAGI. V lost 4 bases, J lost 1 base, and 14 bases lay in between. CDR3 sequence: CASSSGLPGSYNEQFF. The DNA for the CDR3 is TGTGCCAGCAGTTCGGGACTTCCAGGATCCTACAATGAGCAGTTCTTC.

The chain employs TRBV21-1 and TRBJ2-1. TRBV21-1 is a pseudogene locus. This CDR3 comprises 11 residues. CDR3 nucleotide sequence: TGTGCCAGCAGCAAAGGTCATGAGCAGTTCTTC. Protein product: CASSKGHEQFF.

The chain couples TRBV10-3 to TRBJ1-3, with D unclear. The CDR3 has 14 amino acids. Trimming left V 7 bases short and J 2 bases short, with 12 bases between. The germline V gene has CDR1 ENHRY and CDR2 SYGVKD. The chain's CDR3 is CAITPEVTGNTIYF. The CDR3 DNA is TGTGCCATCACCCCGGAGGTTACTGGAAACACCATATATTTT.

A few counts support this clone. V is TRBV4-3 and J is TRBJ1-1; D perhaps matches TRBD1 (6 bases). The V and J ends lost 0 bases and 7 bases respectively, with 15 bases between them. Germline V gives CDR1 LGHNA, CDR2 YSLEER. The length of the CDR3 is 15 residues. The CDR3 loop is CASSQDRRGIGEAFF. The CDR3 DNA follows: TGCGCCAGCAGCCAAGATAGGAGGGGGATTGGTGAAGCTTTCTTT.

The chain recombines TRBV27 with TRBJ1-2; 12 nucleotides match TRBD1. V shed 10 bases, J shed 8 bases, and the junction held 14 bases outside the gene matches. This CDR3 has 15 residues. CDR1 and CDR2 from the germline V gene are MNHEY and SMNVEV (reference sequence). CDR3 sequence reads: CATRSPGQGARGYTF. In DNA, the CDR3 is TGTGCCACGCGAAGTCCGGGACAGGGGGCGCGAGGCTACACCTTC.

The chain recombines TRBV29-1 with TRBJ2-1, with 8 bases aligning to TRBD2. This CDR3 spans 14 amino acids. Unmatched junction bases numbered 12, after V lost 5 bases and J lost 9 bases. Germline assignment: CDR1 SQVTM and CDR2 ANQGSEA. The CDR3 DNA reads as TGCAGCGTTTTGCGCCGGGAGGGCCGGGGTGAGCAGTTCTTC. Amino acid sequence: CSVLRREGRGEQFF.

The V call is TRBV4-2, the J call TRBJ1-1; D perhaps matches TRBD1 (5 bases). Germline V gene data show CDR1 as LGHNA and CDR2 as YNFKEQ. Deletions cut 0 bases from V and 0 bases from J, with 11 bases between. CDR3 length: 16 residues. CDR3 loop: CASSQDPGLLNTEAFF. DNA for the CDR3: TGTGCCAGCAGCCAAGATCCAGGGCTCCTGAACACTGAAGCTTTCTTT.

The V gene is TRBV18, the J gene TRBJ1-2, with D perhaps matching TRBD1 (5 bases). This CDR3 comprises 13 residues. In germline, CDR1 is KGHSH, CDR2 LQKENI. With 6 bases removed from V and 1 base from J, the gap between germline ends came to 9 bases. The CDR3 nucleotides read TGTGCCAGCTCCCAACAGGATAACTATGGCTACACCTTC. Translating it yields CASSQQDNYGYTF.

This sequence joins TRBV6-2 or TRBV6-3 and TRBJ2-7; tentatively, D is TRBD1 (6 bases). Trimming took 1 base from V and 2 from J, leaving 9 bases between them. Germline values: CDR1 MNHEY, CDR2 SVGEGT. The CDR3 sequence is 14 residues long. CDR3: CASSYWQGTYEQYF. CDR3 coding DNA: TGTGCCAGCAGTTACTGGCAGGGGACCTACGAGCAGTACTTC.

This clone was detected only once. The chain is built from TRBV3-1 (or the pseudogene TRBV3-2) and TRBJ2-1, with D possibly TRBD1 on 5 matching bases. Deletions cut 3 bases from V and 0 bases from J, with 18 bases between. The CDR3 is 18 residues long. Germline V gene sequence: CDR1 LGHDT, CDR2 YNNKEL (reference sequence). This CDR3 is CASSHKLHQGYSYNEQFF. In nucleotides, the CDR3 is TGTGCCAGCAGCCACAAACTCCATCAGGGCTACTCCTACAATGAGCAGTTCTTC.

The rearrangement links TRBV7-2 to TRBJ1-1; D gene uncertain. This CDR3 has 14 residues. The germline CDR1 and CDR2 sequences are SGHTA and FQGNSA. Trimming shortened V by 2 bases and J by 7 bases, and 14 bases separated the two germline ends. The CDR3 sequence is CASSLRRDTDEAFF. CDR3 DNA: TGTGCCAGCAGCTTAAGAAGGGATACAGATGAAGCTTTCTTT.

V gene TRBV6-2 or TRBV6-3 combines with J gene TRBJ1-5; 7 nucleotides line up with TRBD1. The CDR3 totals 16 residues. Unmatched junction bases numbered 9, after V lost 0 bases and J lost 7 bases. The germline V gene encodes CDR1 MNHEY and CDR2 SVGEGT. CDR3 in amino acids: CASSYSKDRRGQPQHF. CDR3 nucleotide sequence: TGTGCCAGCAGTTACTCGAAGGACAGGAGAGGACAGCCCCAGCATTTT.

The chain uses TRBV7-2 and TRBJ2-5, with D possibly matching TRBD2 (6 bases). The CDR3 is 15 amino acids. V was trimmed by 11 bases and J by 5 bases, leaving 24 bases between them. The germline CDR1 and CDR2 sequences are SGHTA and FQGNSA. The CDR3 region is CAGGFEGDSTETQYF. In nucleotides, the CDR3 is TGTGCCGGAGGGTTCGAGGGCGATTCCACTGAGACCCAGTACTTC.